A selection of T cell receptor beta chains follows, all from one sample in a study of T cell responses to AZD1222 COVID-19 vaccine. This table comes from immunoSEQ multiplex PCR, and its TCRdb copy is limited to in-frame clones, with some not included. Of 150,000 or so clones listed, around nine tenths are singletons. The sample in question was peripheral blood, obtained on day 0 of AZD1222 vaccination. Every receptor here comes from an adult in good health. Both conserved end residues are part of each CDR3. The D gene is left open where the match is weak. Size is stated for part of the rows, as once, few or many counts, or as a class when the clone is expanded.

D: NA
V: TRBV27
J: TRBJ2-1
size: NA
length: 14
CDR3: CASRRQGGGNEQFF
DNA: TGTGCCAGCAGGCGGCAGGGGGGCGGGAATGAGCAGTTCTTC

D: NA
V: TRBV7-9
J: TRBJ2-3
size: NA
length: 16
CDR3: CASSSDTGYGGGTQYF
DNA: TGTGCCAGCAGCTCTGATACAGGGTATGGGGGTGGCACGCAGTATTTT

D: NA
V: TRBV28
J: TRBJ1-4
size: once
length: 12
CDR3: CASSEGNEKLFF
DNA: TGTGCCAGCAGCGAGGGGAATGAAAAACTGTTTTTT

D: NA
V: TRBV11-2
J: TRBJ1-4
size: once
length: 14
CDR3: CASGGGNYGEKLFF
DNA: TGTGCCAGCGGGGGGGGGAATTACGGAGAAAAACTGTTTTTT

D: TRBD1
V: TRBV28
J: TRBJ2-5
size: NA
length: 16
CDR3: CASSSTGTDTWETQYF
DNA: TGTGCCAGCAGTTCAACGGGGACAGACACCTGGGAGACCCAGTACTTC

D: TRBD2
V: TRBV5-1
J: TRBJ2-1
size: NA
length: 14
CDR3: CASSLGTSGKKEFF
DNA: TGCGCCAGCAGCTTGGGGACTAGCGGGAAGAAGGAGTTCTTC

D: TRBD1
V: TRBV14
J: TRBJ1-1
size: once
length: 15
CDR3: CASSQLTGVNTEAFF
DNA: TGTGCCAGCAGCCAGTTGACAGGGGTAAACACTGAAGCTTTCTTT

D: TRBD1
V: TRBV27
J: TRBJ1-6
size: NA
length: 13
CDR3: CASRRQGLAPLHF
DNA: TGTGCCAGCAGGCGACAGGGACTAGCGCCCCTCCACTTT

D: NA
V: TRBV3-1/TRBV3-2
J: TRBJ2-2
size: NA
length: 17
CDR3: CASSSKGGSGNTGELFF
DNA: TGTGCCAGCAGCTCCAAGGGTGGTAGCGGGAACACCGGGGAGCTGTTTTTT

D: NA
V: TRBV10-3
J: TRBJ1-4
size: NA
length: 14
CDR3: CAISDSKSDEKLFF
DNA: TGTGCCATCAGTGATTCTAAGTCGGATGAAAAACTGTTTTTT

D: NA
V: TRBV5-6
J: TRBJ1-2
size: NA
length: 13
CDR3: CARANGACYGYTF
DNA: TGTGCCAGAGCAAACGGGGCATGCTATGGCTACACCTTC

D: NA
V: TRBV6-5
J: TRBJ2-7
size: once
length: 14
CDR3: CASSYRTPWDEQYF
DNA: TGTGCCAGCAGTTACCGGACTCCCTGGGACGAGCAGTACTTC

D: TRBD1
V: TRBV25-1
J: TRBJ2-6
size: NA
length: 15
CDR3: CASSTTGAGANVLTF
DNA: TGTGCCAGCAGTACTACAGGGGCTGGGGCCAACGTCCTGACTTTC

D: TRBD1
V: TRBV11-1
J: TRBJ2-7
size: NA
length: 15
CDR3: CASSLADRGLDEQYF
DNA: TGTGCCAGCAGCTTAGCCGACAGGGGTCTGGACGAGCAGTACTTC

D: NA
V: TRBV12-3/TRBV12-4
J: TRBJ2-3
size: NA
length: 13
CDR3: CASRGEVPDTQYF
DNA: TGTGCCAGCAGGGGGGAGGTCCCAGATACGCAGTATTTT

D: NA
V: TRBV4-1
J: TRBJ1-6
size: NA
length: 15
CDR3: CASSQIGARNSPLHF
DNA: TGCGCCAGCAGCCAAATTGGGGCGCGGAATTCACCCCTCCACTTT

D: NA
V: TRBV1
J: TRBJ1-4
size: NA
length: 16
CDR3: CTSSQGGGSERKKLFF
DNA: TGCACCAGCAGCCAAGGAGGGGGCAGCGAAAGGAAAAAACTGTTTTTT

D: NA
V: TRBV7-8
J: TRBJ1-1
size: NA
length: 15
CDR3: CASSLIRGGITEAFF
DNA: TGTGCCAGCAGCTTAATTCGGGGAGGGATTACTGAAGCTTTCTTT

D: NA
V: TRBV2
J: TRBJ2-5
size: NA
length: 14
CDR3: CASTHEQIQETQYF
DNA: TGTGCCAGCACTCACGAACAGATACAAGAGACCCAGTACTTC

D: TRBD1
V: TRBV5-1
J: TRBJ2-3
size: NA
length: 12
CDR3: CASSPGQGGQYF
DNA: TGCGCCAGCAGCCCTGGACAGGGAGGGCAGTATTTT

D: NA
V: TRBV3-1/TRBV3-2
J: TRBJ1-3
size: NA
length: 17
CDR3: CASSQPEGEGVGNTIYF
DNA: TGTGCCAGCAGCCAGCCCGAGGGGGAGGGGGTTGGAAACACCATATATTTT

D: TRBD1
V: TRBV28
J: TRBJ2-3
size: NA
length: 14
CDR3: CATLGQGAPDTQYF
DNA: TGTGCCACCTTGGGACAGGGGGCACCAGATACGCAGTATTTT

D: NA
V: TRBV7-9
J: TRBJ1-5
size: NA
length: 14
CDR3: CASSLGMGNQPQHF
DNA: TGTGCCAGCAGCTTAGGGATGGGCAATCAGCCCCAGCATTTT

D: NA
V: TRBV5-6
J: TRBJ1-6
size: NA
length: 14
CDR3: CASSLFPVNSPLHF
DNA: TGTGCCAGCAGCTTATTTCCCGTTAATTCACCCCTCCACTTT

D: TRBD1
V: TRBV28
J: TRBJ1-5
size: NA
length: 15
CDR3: CASSSTGGGNQPQHF
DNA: TGTGCCAGCAGTTCAACAGGGGGCGGTAATCAGCCCCAGCATTTT

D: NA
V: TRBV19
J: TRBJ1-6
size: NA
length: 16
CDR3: CASSISSSSYNSPLHF
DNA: TGTGCCAGTAGTATCAGCTCGAGCTCCTATAATTCACCCCTCCACTTT

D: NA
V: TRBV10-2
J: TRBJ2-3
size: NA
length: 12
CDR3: CASKWEKDTQYF
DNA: TGCGCCAGCAAATGGGAGAAAGATACGCAGTATTTT

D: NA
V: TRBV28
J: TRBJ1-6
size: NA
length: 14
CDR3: CASSFPGEESPLHF
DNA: TGTGCCAGCAGTTTTCCGGGGGAGGAATCACCCCTCCACTTT

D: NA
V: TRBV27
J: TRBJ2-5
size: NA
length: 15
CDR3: CASSPPGSREETQYF
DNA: TGTGCCAGCAGCCCCCCCGGCTCCAGAGAAGAGACCCAGTACTTC

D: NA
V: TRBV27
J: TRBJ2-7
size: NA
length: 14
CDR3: CASSTGNSPYEQYF
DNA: TGTGCCAGCAGTACAGGGAATTCCCCCTACGAGCAGTACTTC

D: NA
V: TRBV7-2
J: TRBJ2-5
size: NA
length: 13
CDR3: CASSLEPEETQYF
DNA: TGTGCCAGCAGCTTAGAACCCGAAGAGACCCAGTACTTC

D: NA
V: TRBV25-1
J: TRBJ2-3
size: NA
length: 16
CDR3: CAIWVEGRRYTDTQYF
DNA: TGTGCCATCTGGGTTGAGGGCCGACGTTACACAGATACGCAGTATTTT

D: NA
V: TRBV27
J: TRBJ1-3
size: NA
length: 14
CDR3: CASRDQGLGNTIYF
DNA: TGTGCCAGCAGAGACCAGGGTCTGGGAAACACCATATATTTT

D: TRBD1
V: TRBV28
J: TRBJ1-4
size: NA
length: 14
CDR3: CASSPRDRGEKLFF
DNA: TGTGCCAGCAGTCCGCGGGACAGGGGTGAAAAACTGTTTTTT

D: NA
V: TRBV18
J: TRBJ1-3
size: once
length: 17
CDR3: CASSPRLGMDSGNTIYF
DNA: TGTGCCAGCTCACCAAGGTTAGGGATGGACTCTGGAAACACCATATATTTT

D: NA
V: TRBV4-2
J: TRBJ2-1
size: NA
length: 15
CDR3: CASSQDPGPYNEQFF
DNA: TGTGCCAGCAGCCAAGACCCAGGACCCTACAATGAGCAGTTCTTC

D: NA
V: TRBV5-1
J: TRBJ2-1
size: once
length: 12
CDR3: CASSIGPNEQFF
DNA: TGCGCCAGCAGTATAGGGCCCAATGAGCAGTTCTTC

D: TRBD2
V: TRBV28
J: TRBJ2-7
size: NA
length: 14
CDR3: CASHLSGTAYEQYF
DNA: TGTGCCAGCCACCTCAGCGGGACGGCCTACGAGCAGTACTTC

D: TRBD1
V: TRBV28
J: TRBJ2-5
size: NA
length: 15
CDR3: CASSFLTGAQETQYF
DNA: TGTGCCAGCAGTTTTTTGACAGGGGCCCAAGAGACCCAGTACTTC

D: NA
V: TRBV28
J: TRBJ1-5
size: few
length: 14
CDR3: CASSFPGSNQPQHF
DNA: TGTGCCAGCAGTTTCCCAGGCAGCAATCAGCCCCAGCATTTT

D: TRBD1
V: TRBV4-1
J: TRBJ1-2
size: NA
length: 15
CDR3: CASSQDSYRGYGYTF
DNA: TGCGCCAGCAGCCAAGATAGTTACAGGGGCTATGGCTACACCTTC

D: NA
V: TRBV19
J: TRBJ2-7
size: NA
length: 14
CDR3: CASSSHRVPYEQYF
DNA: TGTGCCAGTAGCTCTCACAGGGTCCCCTACGAGCAGTACTTC

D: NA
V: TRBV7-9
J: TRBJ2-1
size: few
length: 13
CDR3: CASSFTRGGEQFF
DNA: TGTGCCAGCAGCTTTACTAGGGGCGGTGAGCAGTTCTTC

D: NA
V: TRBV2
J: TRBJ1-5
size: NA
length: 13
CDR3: CASSTRGGQPQHF
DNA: TGTGCCAGCAGTACAAGGGGTGGTCAGCCCCAGCATTTT